This TCR beta chain was profiled in a study of vaccination effects on CD4 cells after COVID-19. Study as a whole: The two convalescent patients provided samples 16 days and one week before vaccination.

Overall study results and limits: Marked clonal contraction was seen in infection- and vaccine-induced clones late after vaccination. Predominantly, the post-vaccine spike-reactive clones of convalescents comprised new vaccine-induced clones.

Before sequencing took place, the ViraFEST assay used viral peptide pools to expand antigen-specific CD4+ T cells. After roughly 10 days in culture, the CD4+ T cells were isolated. The infection with SARS-CoV-2 (confirmed by PCR) occurred in this person between March and December 2020. For each well, a few million PBMC were cultured with 8.5 to 10 IU/ml IL-2 and approximately 10 ug/ml peptides. Only in-frame clones appear in the TCRdb table, and some are missing; sequencing was by immunoSEQ multiplex PCR. The sample shows more than 35,000 clones, 65% to 70% of them seen only once. Remarks on this clone: Its specificity is unknown.

Germline V gives CDR1 SEHNR, CDR2 FQNEAQ (reference sequence). The V end lost 3 bases, the J end lost 0 bases, and 23 bases lay between the germline ends. CDR3 length: 19 residues. Specimen: CD4+ T cells from PBMCs cultured with a peptide pool, collected before COVID-19 vaccination. The rearrangement joins TRBV7-9 to TRBJ1-1; tentatively, D is TRBD1 (6 bases). This TCR was recovered from a human donor who had a prior SARS-CoV-2 infection. In DNA, the CDR3 is TGTGCCAGCAGCTTCATCAAAATCCGGGTGGGGACATTGAACACTGAAGCTTTCTTT. It codes for CASSFIKIRVGTLNTEAFF.